This T cell receptor beta chain was captured by sequencing in a study of human T cells and chemical hapten exposure. Study in general: Across samples, TCR yields varied, mostly owing to small differences in pooled library volumes.

Time point reported: pre-sensitization, week 0. Treatment reported: therapeutic diphenylcyclopropenone sensitization with weekly scalp DPC. The study's library attached unique molecular identifiers to single cDNA molecules. Original methodology: Samples held a median of approximately 96,000 TCRs, range about 23,224–750,000. One entry per CDR3 protein, called by TCRdb with MiXCR from the RACE reads. Here the V and J calls rest on TCRdb's processing, not on the authors' analysis. The profile shows 350,000 to 450,000 distinct CDR3 sequences, 5.1% of them singletons. The CDR3 extends over 14 amino acids. Germline V gene data show CDR1 as SNHLY and CDR2 as FYNNEI. The V segment lost 6 bases and the J segment 4 bases; nucleotides outside the gene matches: 3. This clonotype was seen at least ten times. Its target is unknown. Study-wide results and caveats: While controls formed fewer of them, expanded TCRs formed significantly more large CDR3 similarity clusters.

This TCR was recovered from a woman aged 50 to 65 with alopecia areata. Some clones in this sample may be carry-over from other donors' samples. The sample here was whole blood, taken in connection with sensitization to the hapten diphenylcyclopropenone (DPC). This chain connects TRBV2 to TRBJ2-2, with 9 bases matching TRBD1. The chain's CDR3 is CASRTGQGTGELFF. The CDR3, as DNA: TGTGCCAGCAGGACGGGACAGGGCACCGGGGAGCTGTTTTTT. The whole variable domain, filled in from reference TRBV2 and TRBJ2-2, reads EPEVTQTPSHQVTQMGQEVILRCVPISNHLYFYWYRQILGQKVEFLVSFYNNEISEKSEIFDDQFSVERPDGSNFTLKIRSTKLEDSAMYFCASRTGQGTGELFFGEGSRLTVL.